This T cell receptor (beta chain) was sequenced during a study of identical twins. Overall study findings and caveats: Modeled out-of-frame TCR alpha sharing in monozygotic twins fell below observed levels. Twins shared beta out-of-frame sequences in excess, but this excess was weaker.

Trimming cost V 4 bases and J 6 bases, with 14 bases left between them. Germline loops: CDR1 SGHDT, CDR2 YYEEEE. This CDR3 has 13 amino acids. On this clonotype: Its antigen is not identified.

A universal primer binding site was introduced by template switching. The final cDNA contained unique molecular identifiers. TCRdb fed the 5' RACE reads into MiXCR, producing one record per CDR3 protein. Of some 270,000 distinct CDR3 sequences listed, about 8.3% are singletons. The same data also contributed to another study, on yellow fever vaccine responses in identical twins.

This TCR was sampled from a woman aged 18-29 years in good health. This chain uses TRBV5-6 with TRBJ2-7; D not resolved. The source material was CD8+ T cells sorted from blood. CDR3 amino acids: CASSPASPCEQYF. CDR3 nucleotide sequence: TGTGCCAGCAGCCCCGCGAGCCCCTGCGAGCAGTACTTC.